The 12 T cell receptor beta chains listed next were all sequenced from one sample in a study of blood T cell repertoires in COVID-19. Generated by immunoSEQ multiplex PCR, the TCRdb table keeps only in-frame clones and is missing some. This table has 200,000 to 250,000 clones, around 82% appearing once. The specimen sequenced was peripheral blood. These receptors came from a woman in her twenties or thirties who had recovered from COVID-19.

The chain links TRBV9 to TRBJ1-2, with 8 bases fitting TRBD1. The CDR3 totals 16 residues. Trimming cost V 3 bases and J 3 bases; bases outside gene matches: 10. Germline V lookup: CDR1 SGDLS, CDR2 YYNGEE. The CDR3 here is CASSGDQGALYYGYTF. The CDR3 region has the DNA TGTGCCAGCAGCGGAGACCAGGGGGCGCTTTACTATGGCTACACCTTC.

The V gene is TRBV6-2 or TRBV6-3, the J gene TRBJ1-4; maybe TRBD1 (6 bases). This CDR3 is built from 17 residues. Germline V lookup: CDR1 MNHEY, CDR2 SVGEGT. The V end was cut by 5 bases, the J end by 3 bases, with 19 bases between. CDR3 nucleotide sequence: TGTGCCAGCAGTCAATCCCAGGGGCACTCGGCTAATGAAAAACTGTTTTTT. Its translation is CASSQSQGHSANEKLFF.

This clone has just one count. In DNA, the CDR3 is TGTGCCATCCGGGGGGGCGGGGGAACAGATACGCAGTATTTT. Amino acids: CAIRGGGGTDTQYF. The rearrangement joins TRBV10-3 to TRBJ2-3; 8 bases fit TRBD2. The germline V gene encodes CDR1 ENHRY and CDR2 SYGVKD. Germline trimming cut 8 bases from V and 3 bases from J; bases unmatched to any gene: 7. The CDR3 has 14 amino acids.

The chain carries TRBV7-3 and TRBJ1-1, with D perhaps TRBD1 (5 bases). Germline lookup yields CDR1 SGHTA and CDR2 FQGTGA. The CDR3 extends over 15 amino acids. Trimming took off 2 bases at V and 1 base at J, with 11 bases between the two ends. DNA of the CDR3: TGTGCCAGCAGCTTAGATTCAGGGTCGAACACTGAAGCTTTCTTT. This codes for CASSLDSGSNTEAFF.

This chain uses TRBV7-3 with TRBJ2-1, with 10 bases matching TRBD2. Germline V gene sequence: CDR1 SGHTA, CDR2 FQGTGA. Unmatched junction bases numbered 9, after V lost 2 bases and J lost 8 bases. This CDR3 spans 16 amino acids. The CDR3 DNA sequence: TGTGCCAGCAGCTTATGGGCTAGCGGGAGTGCCGATGAGCAGTTCTTC. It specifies CASSLWASGSADEQFF.

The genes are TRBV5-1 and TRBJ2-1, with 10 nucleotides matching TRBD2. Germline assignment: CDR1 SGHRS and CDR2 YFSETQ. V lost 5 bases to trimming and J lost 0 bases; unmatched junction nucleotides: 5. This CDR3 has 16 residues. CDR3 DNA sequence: TGCGCCAGCAGACCTAGCGGGGGAAGCTCCTACAATGAGCAGTTCTTC. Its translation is CASRPSGGSSYNEQFF.

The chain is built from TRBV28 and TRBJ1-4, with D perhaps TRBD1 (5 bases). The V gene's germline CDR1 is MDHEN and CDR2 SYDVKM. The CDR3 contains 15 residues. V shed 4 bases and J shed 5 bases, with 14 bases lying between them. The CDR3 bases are TGTGCCAGCAGTTCCGGGGGTGCGGGGAATGAAAAACTGTTTTTT. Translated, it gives CASSSGGAGNEKLFF.

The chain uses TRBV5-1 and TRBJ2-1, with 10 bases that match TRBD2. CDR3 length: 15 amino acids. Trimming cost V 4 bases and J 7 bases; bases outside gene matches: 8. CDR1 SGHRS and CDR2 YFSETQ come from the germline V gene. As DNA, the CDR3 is TGCGCCAGCAGCGTGGGACCAGCGGGAGGGAATGAGCAGTTCTTC. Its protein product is CASSVGPAGGNEQFF.

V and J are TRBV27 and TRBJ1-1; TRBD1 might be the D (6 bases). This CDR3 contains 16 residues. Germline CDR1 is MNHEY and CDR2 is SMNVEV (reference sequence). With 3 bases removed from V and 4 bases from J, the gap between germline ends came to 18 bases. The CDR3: CASSFSLQGSFTEAFF. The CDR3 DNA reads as TGTGCCAGCAGTTTTAGTTTACAGGGCAGTTTCACTGAAGCTTTCTTT.

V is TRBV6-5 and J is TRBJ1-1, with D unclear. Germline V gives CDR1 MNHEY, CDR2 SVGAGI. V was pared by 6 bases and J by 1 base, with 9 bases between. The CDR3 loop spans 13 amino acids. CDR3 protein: CASSGEPNTEAFF. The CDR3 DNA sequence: TGTGCCAGCAGCGGGGAACCGAACACTGAAGCTTTCTTT.

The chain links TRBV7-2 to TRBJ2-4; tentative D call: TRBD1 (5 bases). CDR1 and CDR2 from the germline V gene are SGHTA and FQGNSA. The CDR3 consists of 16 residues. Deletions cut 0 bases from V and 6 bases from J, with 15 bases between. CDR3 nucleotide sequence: TGTGCCAGCAGCTTAGCGGCAGGGCCTAGAGGAAACATTCAGTACTTC. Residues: CASSLAAGPRGNIQYF.

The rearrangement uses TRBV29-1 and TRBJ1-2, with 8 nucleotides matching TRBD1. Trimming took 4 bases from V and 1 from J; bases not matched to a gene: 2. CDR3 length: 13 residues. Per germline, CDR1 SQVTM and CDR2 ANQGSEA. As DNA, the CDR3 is TGCAGCGTTGGGACAGGGAGTAACTATGGCTACACCTTC. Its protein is CSVGTGSNYGYTF.